This is a list of T cell receptor beta chains from one sample in a study of cytomegalovirus exposure and HLA in healthy donors. Produced via immunoSEQ multiplex PCR; TCRdb's table is partial and in-frame only. The repertoire table contains 130,000 to 150,000 clones. Sequencing was carried out using PBMCs. The receptors stem from a woman between 45 and 60 years old in good health and CMV-seronegative. The CDR3 runs from the conserved cysteine through the conserved F or W. Fields, in order: V gene, J gene, D gene, CDR3 length, CDR3 protein, CDR3 DNA. The D gene is left open where the match is weak.

>TRBV6-5|TRBJ1-4|TRBD1|16
CASSYLPGQEDEKLFF
TGTGCCAGCAGTTACCTTCCGGGACAGGAGGATGAAAAACTGTTTTTT
>TRBV11-2|TRBJ2-4|TRBD1|18
CASSSTVPGQGGKNIQYF
TGTGCCAGCAGCTCCACAGTCCCGGGACAGGGGGGCAAAAACATTCAGTACTTC
>TRBV7-9|TRBJ2-1|TRBD2|15
CASSRTSGSGNEQFF
TGTGCCAGCAGCCGTACTAGCGGGAGTGGCAATGAGCAGTTCTTC
>TRBV2|TRBJ1-1|NA|14
CASSPGRANTEAFF
TGTGCCAGCAGCCCCGGGCGGGCGAACACTGAAGCTTTCTTT
>TRBV7-2|TRBJ1-1|TRBD1|15
CASTRQGGENTEAFF
TGTGCCAGCACCCGACAGGGGGGCGAGAACACTGAAGCTTTCTTT
>TRBV28|TRBJ1-2|NA|14
CASRITATGDGYTF
TGTGCCAGCAGGATAACCGCAACGGGGGATGGCTACACCTTC
>TRBV19|TRBJ2-7|TRBD2|15
CASMLAGGPTYEQYF
TGTGCCAGTATGCTAGCGGGGGGCCCTACCTACGAGCAGTACTTC
>TRBV11-1|TRBJ1-1|NA|16
CASRGHQGRTNTEAFF
TGTGCCAGCAGGGGCCACCAGGGCCGTACGAACACTGAAGCTTTCTTT
>TRBV5-1|TRBJ2-3|NA|13
CASSSSGTDTQYF
TGCGCCAGCAGCAGTTCAGGCACAGATACGCAGTATTTT
>TRBV1|TRBJ2-3|NA|15
CTSSQELAPLLAQYF
TGCACCAGCAGCCAAGAATTGGCTCCCCTCCTAGCGCAGTATTTT
>TRBV11-3|TRBJ2-1|TRBD2|15
CASSLTSGTGNEQFF
TGTGCCAGCAGCCTGACTAGCGGGACCGGCAATGAGCAGTTCTTC
>TRBV29-1|TRBJ2-1|NA|15
CSVEIGGSSYNEQFF
TGCAGCGTTGAAATTGGAGGAAGCTCCTACAATGAGCAGTTCTTC
>TRBV28|TRBJ2-5|TRBD2|14
CASSSTSGEPTQYF
TGTGCCAGCAGTTCGACTAGCGGGGAGCCGACCCAGTACTTC
>TRBV9|TRBJ1-6|TRBD1|18
CASSASVGQGVATSPLHF
TGTGCCAGCAGCGCATCCGTGGGACAGGGGGTGGCAACTTCACCCCTCCACTTT
>TRBV2|TRBJ1-5|NA|15
CASREFGQSNQPQHF
TGTGCCAGCCGTGAATTCGGACAGAGCAATCAGCCCCAGCATTTT
>TRBV28|TRBJ2-7|TRBD1|14
CASRGAGGADEQYF
TGTGCCAGCAGGGGGGCAGGGGGTGCGGACGAGCAGTACTTC
>TRBV6-5|TRBJ1-2|TRBD1|15
CASRTKGAANYGYTF
TGTGCCAGCAGAACTAAGGGGGCGGCTAACTATGGCTACACCTTC
>TRBV4-3|TRBJ2-7|NA|15
CASSQDSDRFYEQYF
TGCGCCAGCAGCCAAGATTCCGACAGGTTCTACGAGCAGTACTTC
>TRBV5-7|TRBJ2-7|TRBD1|13
CASRTGGPYEQYF
TGTGCCAGCAGGACAGGGGGGCCCTACGAGCAGTACTTC
>TRBV6-1|TRBJ2-2|TRBD1|15
CASSEGGQIPGKLFF
TGTGCCAGCAGTGAAGGGGGACAGATCCCGGGAAAGCTGTTTTTT
>TRBV2|TRBJ1-6|TRBD1|13
CASSLRDRSPLHF
TGTGCCAGCAGTCTTAGGGACAGATCACCCCTCCACTTT
>TRBV19|TRBJ1-1|NA|14
CASSSGQLNTEAFF
TGTGCCAGTAGTAGCGGACAGCTGAACACTGAAGCTTTCTTT
>TRBV27|TRBJ2-4|TRBD1|16
CASSPNPRQGRNIQYF
TGTGCCAGCAGTCCAAACCCCCGACAGGGACGAAACATTCAGTACTTC
>TRBV4-1|TRBJ1-5|NA|15
CASSQDRSGSQPQHF
TGCGCCAGCAGCCAAGATAGGTCCGGGAGTCAGCCCCAGCATTTT
>TRBV13|TRBJ2-7|TRBD2|15
CASSLAPGLAIEQYF
TGTGCCAGCAGCCTGGCGCCGGGACTAGCGATAGAGCAGTACTTC
>TRBV6-4|TRBJ2-2|NA|14
CASSEARNTGELFF
TGTGCCAGCAGTGAGGCCCGGAACACCGGGGAGCTGTTTTTT
>TRBV11-1|TRBJ1-4|TRBD1|15
CASSLFGQGSEKLFF
TGTGCCAGCAGCCTCTTTGGACAGGGAAGTGAAAAACTGTTTTTT
>TRBV19|TRBJ2-5|TRBD2|15
CASTRTSGGEETQYF
TGTGCCAGTACCAGGACTAGCGGGGGTGAAGAGACCCAGTACTTC
>TRBV27|TRBJ2-2|NA|14
CASSPLENTGELFF
TGTGCCAGCAGTCCCTTAGAGAACACCGGGGAGCTGTTTTTT
>TRBV5-1|TRBJ2-4|NA|15
CASRLRPGAKNIQYF
TGCGCCAGCAGACTTCGCCCCGGAGCCAAAAACATTCAGTACTTC
>TRBV6-1|TRBJ1-2|TRBD1|15
CASSERRTGVDGYTF
TGTGCCAGCAGTGAAAGGAGGACAGGGGTCGATGGCTACACCTTC
>TRBV7-2|TRBJ2-7|TRBD2|14
CASSLAPGGSEQYF
TGTGCCAGCAGCTTAGCTCCGGGGGGAAGCGAGCAGTACTTC
>TRBV6-5|TRBJ2-1|TRBD1|15
CASSFRDRRVNEQFF
TGTGCCAGCAGTTTCCGGGACAGGCGGGTCAATGAGCAGTTCTTC
>TRBV5-1|TRBJ1-3|NA|13
CASALTVGNTIYF
TGCGCCAGCGCCCTGACAGTTGGAAACACCATATATTTT
>TRBV9|TRBJ2-7|NA|14
CASSAAGQSYEQYF
TGTGCCAGCAGCGCGGCGGGACAGAGCTACGAGCAGTACTTC
>TRBV18|TRBJ1-1|NA|14
CASSPDSQNTEAFF
TGTGCCAGCTCACCAGACAGTCAGAACACTGAAGCTTTCTTT
>TRBV4-1|TRBJ1-4|NA|15
CASSLRRGDGEKLFF
TGCGCCAGCAGCCTCCGCAGGGGAGATGGTGAAAAACTGTTTTTT
>TRBV28|TRBJ1-1|NA|13
CASSQTLNTEAFF
TGTGCCAGCAGCCAAACACTGAACACTGAAGCTTTCTTT
>TRBV30|TRBJ1-5|TRBD1|15
CAWSTGTGGSQPQHF
TGTGCCTGGAGTACCGGGACAGGGGGCTCTCAGCCCCAGCATTTT
>TRBV18|TRBJ2-3|TRBD2|16
CASSRDAGVESDTQYF
TGTGCCAGCTCGAGAGACGCGGGAGTTGAATCAGATACGCAGTATTTT
>TRBV27|TRBJ1-6|NA|12
CASGQLNSPLHF
TGTGCCAGCGGACAGCTTAATTCACCCCTCCACTTT